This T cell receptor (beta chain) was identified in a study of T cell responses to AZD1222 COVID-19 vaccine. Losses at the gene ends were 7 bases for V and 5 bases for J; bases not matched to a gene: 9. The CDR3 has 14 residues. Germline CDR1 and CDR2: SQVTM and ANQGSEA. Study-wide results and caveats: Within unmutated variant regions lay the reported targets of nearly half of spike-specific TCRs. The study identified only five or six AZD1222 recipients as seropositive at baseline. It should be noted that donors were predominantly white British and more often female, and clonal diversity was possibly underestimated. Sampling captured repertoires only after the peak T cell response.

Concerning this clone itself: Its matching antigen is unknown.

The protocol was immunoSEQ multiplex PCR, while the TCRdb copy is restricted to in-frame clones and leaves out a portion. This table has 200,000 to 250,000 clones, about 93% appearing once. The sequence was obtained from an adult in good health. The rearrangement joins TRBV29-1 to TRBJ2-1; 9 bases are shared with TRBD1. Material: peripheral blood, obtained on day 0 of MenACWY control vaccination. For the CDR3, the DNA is TGCAGCGCCGCGGACAGGGGTCTAAACAATGAGCAGTTCTTC. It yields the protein CSAADRGLNNEQFF.